This T cell receptor beta chain was profiled in a study of cytomegalovirus exposure and HLA in healthy donors. General observations from the study: Sequencing had likely introduced a cluster of highly shared sequence variants as an artifact.

Comment on this clone: Its antigen is unidentified.

13 Jbeta primers and 60 Vbeta primers were used for the PCR. Only in-frame clones appear in the TCRdb table, and some are missing; sequencing was by immunoSEQ multiplex PCR. The sample has 150,000 to 200,000 clones; around 81% are singletons. CDR1 and CDR2 (germline): MNHNY, SVGAGI (reference sequence). The CDR3 extends over 14 amino acids. Trimming cost V 5 bases and J 3 bases, with 11 bases left between them. The specimen was PBMCs. This chain connects TRBV6-6 to TRBJ1-5; D unresolved. The sequence was obtained from a man between 18 and 35 years old in good health and CMV-seronegative. CDR3 in DNA: TGTGCCAGCAGTGGCGGAGATTACAATCAGCCCCAGCATTTT. Protein: CASSGGDYNQPQHF.